The 16 T cell receptor beta chains given below trace back to one sample, sequenced in a study of cytomegalovirus exposure and HLA in healthy donors. The PCR employed 60 Vbeta primers together with 13 Jbeta primers. Libraries were prepared by immunoSEQ multiplex PCR; TCRdb keeps only in-frame clonotypes and omits some of them. This listing includes over 90,000 clones. The specimen sequenced was PBMCs. The receptors derive from a man in his forties or fifties in good health and CMV-seronegative.

The chain recombines TRBV6-1 with TRBJ2-1; D perhaps matches TRBD1 (6 bases). The length of the CDR3 is 13 residues. From germline, CDR1 is MNHNS and CDR2 SASEGT. Trimming removed 8 bases from V and 10 bases from J, with 18 bases in between. CDR3 protein: CASPGQIGGEQFF. The CDR3 region has the DNA TGTGCCAGCCCAGGACAGATCGGTGGGGAGCAGTTCTTC.

The V gene is TRBV4-3, the J gene TRBJ2-7; D remains unclear. Trimming stripped 0 bases from V and 3 bases from J, with 9 bases between. From germline, CDR1 is LGHNA and CDR2 YSLEER. CDR3 length: 14 residues. The CDR3 region has the DNA TGCGCCAGCAGCCAAGAAACTCGAGGCTACGAGCAGTACTTC. Encoded protein: CASSQETRGYEQYF.

The chain recombines TRBV4-1 with TRBJ2-3; 7 bases agree with TRBD2. The CDR3 loop spans 18 amino acids. With 3 bases clipped from V and 1 base from J, the junction kept 13 bases outside the gene matches. CDR1 MGHRA and CDR2 YSYEKL come from the germline V gene. The CDR3 DNA follows: TGCGCCAGCAGCCAGGGGGAGGTAGCGGGCAGCGGCACAGATACGCAGTATTTT. Protein: CASSQGEVAGSGTDTQYF.

This chain uses TRBV19 with TRBJ1-5, with 10 bases fitting TRBD1. The V gene's germline CDR1 is LNHDA and CDR2 SQIVND (reference sequence). The V and J ends lost 6 bases and 4 bases, in that order; junction bases with no gene match: 12. The CDR3 runs 17 residues. DNA for the CDR3: TGTGCCAGTAGCTCACGACAGGGGGCGGTGAGGAATCAGCCCCAGCATTTT. Translating gives CASSSRQGAVRNQPQHF.

The chain combines TRBV18 with TRBJ2-7, with D maybe TRBD1 (7 bases). CDR3 size: 14 residues. The germline V and J ends were trimmed by 3 bases and 3 bases, with 12 bases remaining between them. CDR1 is KGHSH, CDR2 LQKENI, per germline. In nucleotides, the CDR3 is TGTGCCAGCTCACCCTCCAGGGGGGTCTACGAGCAGTACTTC. Translation: CASSPSRGVYEQYF.

This chain joins TRBV10-1 and TRBJ2-1; 13 bases line up with TRBD2. The ends lost 4 bases at V and 9 bases at J; junction bases unmatched: 9. Germline CDR1 WNHNN, CDR2 SYGVQD (reference sequence). The length of the CDR3 is 16 residues. This chain's CDR3 is CASSGGTSGILGEQFF. The CDR3 region has the DNA TGCGCCAGCAGTGGGGGGACTAGCGGGATATTGGGTGAGCAGTTCTTC.

This rearrangement joins TRBV5-4 to TRBJ1-4; no definite D call. The germline V gene has CDR1 SGHNT and CDR2 YYREEE (reference sequence). This CDR3 region has 15 residues. V was trimmed by 0 bases and J by 3 bases, leaving 9 bases between them. DNA for the CDR3: TGTGCCAGCAGCTTGGAGATTGGCCCTAATGAAAAACTGTTTTTT. Translation gives CASSLEIGPNEKLFF.

The gene calls are TRBV4-3 and TRBJ2-1; 8 bases fit TRBD2. The V gene's germline CDR1 is LGHNA and CDR2 YSLEER. J was trimmed by 7 bases and V by 4 bases; bases with no gene match: 9. The CDR3 has 15 amino acids. In nucleotides, the CDR3 is TGCGCCAGCAGCCCGCGGGGGGCCCCGTGGAATGAGCAGTTCTTC. It yields the protein CASSPRGAPWNEQFF.

The CDR3 nucleotides read TGCGCCAGCAGCCTAGGGACAGGCTACGAGCAGTACTTC. Protein: CASSLGTGYEQYF. This chain joins TRBV5-1 and TRBJ2-7; 8 nucleotides agree with TRBD1. The V gene end was trimmed by 4 bases and the J gene end by 3 bases; junction bases not matched to a gene: 3. There are 13 residues in the CDR3. Germline values: CDR1 SGHRS, CDR2 YFSETQ.

Here the CDR3 reads CASSPGHPEKLFF. CDR3 DNA: TGTGCCAGCAGCCCGGGACACCCTGAAAAACTGTTTTTT. V usage is TRBV27 and J usage is TRBJ1-4, with a possible D match to TRBD1 (6 bases). The CDR3 length is 13 residues. The V gene's germline CDR1 is MNHEY and CDR2 SMNVEV (reference sequence). The V gene lost 6 bases and the J gene lost 7 bases, with 12 bases spanning the gap.

J is TRBJ1-2 and V is TRBV5-1; 7 positions agree with TRBD1. The CDR3 consists of 14 residues. The trim removed 4 bases at V and 3 bases at J, leaving 6 bases unmatched. Germline CDR1 and CDR2: SGHRS and YFSETQ. The CDR3 bases are TGCGCCAGCAGCCACACACAGGGGTACTATGGCTACACCTTC. Protein product: CASSHTQGYYGYTF.

This chain connects TRBV2 to TRBJ2-7, with D possibly matching TRBD2 (7 bases). The CDR3 consists of 14 residues. Germline CDR1 is SNHLY and CDR2 is FYNNEI. V was clipped by 2 bases and J by 4 bases, with 12 bases between them. CDR3 loop: CASSERGRDYEQYF. The CDR3 DNA sequence: TGTGCCAGCAGTGAAAGGGGGAGGGATTACGAGCAGTACTTC.

The rearrangement links TRBV19 to TRBJ2-4, with D possibly being TRBD2 (6 bases). The germline CDR1 and CDR2 sequences are LNHDA and SQIVND (reference sequence). The V gene lost 1 base and the J gene lost 1 base, with 8 bases spanning the gap. This CDR3 has 15 residues. The CDR3 DNA sequence: TGTGCCAGTAGTATAGGGGGGGTTGCCAAAAACATTCAGTACTTC. Translated: CASSIGGVAKNIQYF.

V is TRBV5-8 and J is TRBJ1-2, with D perhaps matching TRBD1 (5 bases). In germline, CDR1 is SGHTS, CDR2 YDEGEE. The CDR3 is made up of 12 amino acids. V was cut by 4 bases and J by 8 bases, with 12 bases left in between. CDR3 DNA: TGTGCCAGCAGCCCGGCGGGGGACGGCTACACCTTC. Translation gives CASSPAGDGYTF.

V and J are TRBV7-2 and TRBJ2-3; D is possibly TRBD2 (5 bases). CDR3 length: 15 amino acids. The germline V and J ends were trimmed by 8 bases and 1 base, with 16 bases remaining between them. From germline, CDR1 is SGHTA and CDR2 FQGNSA. This CDR3 is CASGEGPHRTDTQYF. In nucleotides, the CDR3 is TGTGCCAGCGGCGAGGGCCCCCACCGCACAGATACGCAGTATTTT.

The chain is built from TRBV10-2 and TRBJ1-6, with 8 bases lining up with TRBD1. V shed 5 bases and J 7 bases; nucleotides not matched to a gene: 4. Germline V gene sequence: CDR1 WSHSY, CDR2 SAAADI. The CDR3 totals 14 residues. The DNA for the CDR3 is TGCGCCAGCAGTCAACAGGGGGTGAATTCACCCCTCCACTTT. Translating gives CASSQQGVNSPLHF.